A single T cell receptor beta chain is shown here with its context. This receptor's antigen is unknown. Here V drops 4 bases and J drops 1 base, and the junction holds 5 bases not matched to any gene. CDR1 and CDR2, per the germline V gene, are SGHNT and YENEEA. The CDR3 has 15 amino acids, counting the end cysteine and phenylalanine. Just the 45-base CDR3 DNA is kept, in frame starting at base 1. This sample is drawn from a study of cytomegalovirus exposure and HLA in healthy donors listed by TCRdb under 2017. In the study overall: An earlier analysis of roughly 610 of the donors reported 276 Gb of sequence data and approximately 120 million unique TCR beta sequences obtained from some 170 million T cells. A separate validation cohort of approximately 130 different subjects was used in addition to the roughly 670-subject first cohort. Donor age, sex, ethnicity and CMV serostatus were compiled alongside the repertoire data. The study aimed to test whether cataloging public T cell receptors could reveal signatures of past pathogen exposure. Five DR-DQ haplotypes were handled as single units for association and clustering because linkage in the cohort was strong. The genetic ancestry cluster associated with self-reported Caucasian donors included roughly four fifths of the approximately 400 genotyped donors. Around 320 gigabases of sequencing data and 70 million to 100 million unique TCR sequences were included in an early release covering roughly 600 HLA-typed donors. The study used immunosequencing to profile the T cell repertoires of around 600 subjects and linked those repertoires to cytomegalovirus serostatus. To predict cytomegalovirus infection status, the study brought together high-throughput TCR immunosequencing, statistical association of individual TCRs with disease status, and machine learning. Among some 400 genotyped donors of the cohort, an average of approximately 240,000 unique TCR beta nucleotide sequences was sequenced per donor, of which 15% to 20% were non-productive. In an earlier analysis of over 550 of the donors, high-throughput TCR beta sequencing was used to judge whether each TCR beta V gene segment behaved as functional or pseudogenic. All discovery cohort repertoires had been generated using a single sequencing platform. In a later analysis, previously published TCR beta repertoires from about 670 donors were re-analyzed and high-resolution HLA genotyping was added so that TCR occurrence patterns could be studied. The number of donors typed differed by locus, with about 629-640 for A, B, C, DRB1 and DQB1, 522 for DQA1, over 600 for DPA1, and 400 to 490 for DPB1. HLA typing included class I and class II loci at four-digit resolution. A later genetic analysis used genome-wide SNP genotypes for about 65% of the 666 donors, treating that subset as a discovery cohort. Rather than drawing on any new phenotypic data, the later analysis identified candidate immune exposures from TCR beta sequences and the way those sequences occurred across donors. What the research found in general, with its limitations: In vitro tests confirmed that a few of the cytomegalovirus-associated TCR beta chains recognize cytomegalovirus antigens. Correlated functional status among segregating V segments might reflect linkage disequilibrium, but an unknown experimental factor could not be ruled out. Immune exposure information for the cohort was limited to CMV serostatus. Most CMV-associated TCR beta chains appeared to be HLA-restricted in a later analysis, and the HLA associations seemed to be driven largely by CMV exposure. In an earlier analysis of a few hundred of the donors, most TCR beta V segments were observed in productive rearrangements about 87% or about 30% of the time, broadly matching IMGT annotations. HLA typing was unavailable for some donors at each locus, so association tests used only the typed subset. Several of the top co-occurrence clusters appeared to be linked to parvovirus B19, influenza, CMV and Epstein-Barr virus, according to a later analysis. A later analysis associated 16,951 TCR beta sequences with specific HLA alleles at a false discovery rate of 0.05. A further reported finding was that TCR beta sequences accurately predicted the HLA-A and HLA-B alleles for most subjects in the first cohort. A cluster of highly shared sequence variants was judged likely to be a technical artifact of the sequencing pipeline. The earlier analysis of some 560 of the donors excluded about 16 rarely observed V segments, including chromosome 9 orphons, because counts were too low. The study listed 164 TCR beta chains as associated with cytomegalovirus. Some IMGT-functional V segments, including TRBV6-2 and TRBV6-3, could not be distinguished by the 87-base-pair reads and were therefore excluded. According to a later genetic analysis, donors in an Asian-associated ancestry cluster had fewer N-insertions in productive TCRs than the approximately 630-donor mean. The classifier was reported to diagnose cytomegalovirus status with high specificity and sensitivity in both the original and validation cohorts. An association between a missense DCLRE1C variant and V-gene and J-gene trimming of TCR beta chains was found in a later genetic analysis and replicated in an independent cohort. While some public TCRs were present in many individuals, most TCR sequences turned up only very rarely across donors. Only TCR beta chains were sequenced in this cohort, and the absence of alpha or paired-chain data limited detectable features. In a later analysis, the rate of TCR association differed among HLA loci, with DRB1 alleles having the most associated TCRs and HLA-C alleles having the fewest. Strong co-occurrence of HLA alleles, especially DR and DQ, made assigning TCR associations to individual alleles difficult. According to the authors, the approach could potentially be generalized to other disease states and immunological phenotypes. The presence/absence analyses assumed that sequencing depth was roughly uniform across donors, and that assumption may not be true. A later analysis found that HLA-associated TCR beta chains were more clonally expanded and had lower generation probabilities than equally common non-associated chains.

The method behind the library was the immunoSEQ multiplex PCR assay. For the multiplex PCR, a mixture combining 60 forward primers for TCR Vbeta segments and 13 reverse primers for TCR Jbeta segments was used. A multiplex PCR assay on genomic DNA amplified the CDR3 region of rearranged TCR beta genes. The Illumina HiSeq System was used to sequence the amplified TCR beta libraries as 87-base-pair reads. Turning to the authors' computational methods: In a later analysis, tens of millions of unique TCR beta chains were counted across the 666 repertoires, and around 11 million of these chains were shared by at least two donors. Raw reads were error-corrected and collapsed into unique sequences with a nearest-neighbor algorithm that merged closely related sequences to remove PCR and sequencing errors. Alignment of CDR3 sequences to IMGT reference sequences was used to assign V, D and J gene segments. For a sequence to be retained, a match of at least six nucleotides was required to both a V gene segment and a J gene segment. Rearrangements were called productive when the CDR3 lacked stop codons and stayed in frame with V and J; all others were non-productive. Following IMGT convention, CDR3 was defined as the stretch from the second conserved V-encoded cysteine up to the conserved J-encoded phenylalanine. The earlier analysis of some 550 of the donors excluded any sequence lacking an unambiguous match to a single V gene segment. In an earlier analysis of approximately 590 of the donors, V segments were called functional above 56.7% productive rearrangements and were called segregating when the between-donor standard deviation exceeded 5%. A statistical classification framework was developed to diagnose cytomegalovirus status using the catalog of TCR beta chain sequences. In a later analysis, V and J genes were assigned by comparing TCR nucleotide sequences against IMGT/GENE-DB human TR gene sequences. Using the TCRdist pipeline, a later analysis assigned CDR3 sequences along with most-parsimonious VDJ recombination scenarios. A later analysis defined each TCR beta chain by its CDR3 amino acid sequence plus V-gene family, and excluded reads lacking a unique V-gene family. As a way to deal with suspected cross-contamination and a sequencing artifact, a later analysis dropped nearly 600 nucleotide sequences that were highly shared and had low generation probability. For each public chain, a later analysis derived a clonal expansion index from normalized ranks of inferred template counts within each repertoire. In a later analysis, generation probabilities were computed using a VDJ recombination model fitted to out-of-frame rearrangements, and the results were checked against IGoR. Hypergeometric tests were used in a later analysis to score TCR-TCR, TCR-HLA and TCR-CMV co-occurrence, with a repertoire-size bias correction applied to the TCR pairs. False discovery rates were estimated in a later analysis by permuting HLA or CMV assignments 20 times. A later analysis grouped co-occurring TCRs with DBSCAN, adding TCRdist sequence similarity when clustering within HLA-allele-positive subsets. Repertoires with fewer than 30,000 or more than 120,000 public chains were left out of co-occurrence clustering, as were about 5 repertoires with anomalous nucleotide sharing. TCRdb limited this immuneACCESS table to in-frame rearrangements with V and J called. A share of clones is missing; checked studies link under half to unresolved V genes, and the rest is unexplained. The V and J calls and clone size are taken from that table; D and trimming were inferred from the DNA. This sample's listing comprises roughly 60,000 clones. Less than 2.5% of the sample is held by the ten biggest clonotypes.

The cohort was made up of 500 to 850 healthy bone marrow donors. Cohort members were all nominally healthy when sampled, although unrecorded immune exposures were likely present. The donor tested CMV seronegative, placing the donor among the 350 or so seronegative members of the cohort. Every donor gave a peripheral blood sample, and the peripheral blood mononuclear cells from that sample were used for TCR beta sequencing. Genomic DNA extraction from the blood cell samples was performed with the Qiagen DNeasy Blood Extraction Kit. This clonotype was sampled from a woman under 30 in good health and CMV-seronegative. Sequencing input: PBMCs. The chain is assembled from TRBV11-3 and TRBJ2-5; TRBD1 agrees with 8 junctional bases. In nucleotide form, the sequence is TGTGCCAGCAGCTCAGGACAGGGCCGCCAAGAGACCCAGTACTTC. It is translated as CASSSGQGRQETQYF.